A selection of T cell receptor beta chains follows, all from one sample in a study of T-cell reconstitution after alpha-beta-depleted transplantation in children. TCRdb recomputed calls from the PCR reads with MiXCR, one row per CDR3 protein. This table holds roughly 400,000 distinct CDR3 sequences, about a fifth found once. The source material was PBMCs from the stem cell graft donor, sampled from the stem cell graft. Receptor source: a human donor who donated a stem cell graft to a child with acute myeloid leukemia. Both conserved end residues are trimmed from each CDR3.

v_call	j_call	cdr3_aa
TRBV5-1	TRBJ1-4	ASSLGRSPYEKLF
TRBV27	TRBJ2-5	ASSFSLGETQY
TRBV20-1	TRBJ2-5	SAGTSGLETQY
TRBV5-1	TRBJ2-7	ASSLAVSSGSIRNEQY
TRBV20-1	TRBJ2-5	SAPNHRDYSQETQY
TRBV20-1	TRBJ1-1	SASDPDRGGTEAF
TRBV6-1	TRBJ2-5	ASRNRRIQETQY
TRBV29-1	TRBJ1-4	SVEFQGDEKLF
TRBV20-1	TRBJ2-1	SARGGRDNNEQF
TRBV12-3/TRBV12-4	TRBJ1-5	ASSLPGHHNQPQH
TRBV5-1	TRBJ2-7	ASSPSGRLDEQY
TRBV24-1	TRBJ2-1	ATSGGQRDFSSYNEQF
TRBV27	TRBJ2-3	ASRPPGTDTQY
TRBV29-1	TRBJ1-5	SVNDREGQPQH
TRBV20-1	TRBJ2-7	SASGRGYEQY
TRBV20-1	TRBJ1-3	SARWGGGSGNTIY
TRBV12-3/TRBV12-4	TRBJ2-1	ASSYTGTHSYNEQF
TRBV5-3	TRBJ2-7	ARSGLRDRSPYEQY
TRBV28	TRBJ2-7	ASSSRQGYYEQY
TRBV10-2	TRBJ2-7	ASSDGLALYEQY
TRBV20-1	TRBJ1-5	SAREGQGPQPQH
TRBV7-2	TRBJ2-1	ASTVFRTDNEQF
TRBV6-1	TRBJ1-4	ASKSSFATNEKLF
TRBV5-1	TRBJ1-6	ASSLTGVEDSPLH
TRBV20-1	TRBJ2-2	SASEDGRDAGELF
TRBV20-1	TRBJ2-7	SASYIRAGADLSSYEQY
TRBV27	TRBJ2-3	ASVPLAESTDTQY
TRBV18	TRBJ2-1	ASSPNPDRTFYNEQF
TRBV20-1	TRBJ2-7	SARDGGTGNEQY
TRBV9	TRBJ1-2	ASSVQNRGNYGYT